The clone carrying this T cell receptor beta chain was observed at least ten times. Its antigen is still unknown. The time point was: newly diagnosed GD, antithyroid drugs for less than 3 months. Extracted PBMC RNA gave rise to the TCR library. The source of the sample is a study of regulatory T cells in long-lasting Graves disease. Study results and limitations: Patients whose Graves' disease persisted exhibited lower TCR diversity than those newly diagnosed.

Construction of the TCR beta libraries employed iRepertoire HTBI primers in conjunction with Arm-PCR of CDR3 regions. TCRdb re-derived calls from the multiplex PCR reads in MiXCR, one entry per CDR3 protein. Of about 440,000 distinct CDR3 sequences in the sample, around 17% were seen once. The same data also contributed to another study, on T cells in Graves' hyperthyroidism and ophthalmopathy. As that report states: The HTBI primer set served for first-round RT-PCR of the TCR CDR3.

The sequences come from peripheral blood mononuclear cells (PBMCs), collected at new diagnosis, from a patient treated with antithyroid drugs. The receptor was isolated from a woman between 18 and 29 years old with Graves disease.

The CDR3 reads CASRSQAGAISYEQYF. CDR3 coding DNA: TGTGCCAGCAGGTCCCAAGCGGGAGCGATCTCCTACGAGCAGTACTTC. This chain links TRBV7-8 with TRBJ2-7; 8 nucleotides match TRBD2. CDR3 length: 16 residues. CDR1 and CDR2 from the germline V gene are SGHVS and FQNEAQ. After removal of 6 bases from V and 0 bases from J, the junction contained 10 bases not matched to a gene.